This T cell receptor beta chain emerged from a study of T cell responses to AZD1222 COVID-19 vaccine. Regarding the study as a whole: Along spike, vaccine-associated CD4 TCRs were found throughout, with dominance at 160-218 and 743-854. The breadth and depth of Spike-specific TCRs increased once two AZD1222 doses had been given. A mostly white British donor set with more females was recruited, and clonal diversity was possibly underestimated.

Repertoires were generated with immunoSEQ multiplex PCR, while TCRdb's copy carries only in-frame clones and drops some. Of 160,000 or so clones in the sample, approximately 91% are singletons; the top ten hold 1.5% to 2%. Note on this clone: Its specificity is unknown.

The junction had 9 bases not matched to a gene; V was cut back by 3 bases and J by 8 bases. Germline CDR1 and CDR2: SGHAT and FQNNGV. The CDR3 is 15 amino acids. Specimen: peripheral blood, collected on day 0 of AZD1222 vaccination. This clonotype was sampled from an adult in good health. This chain uses TRBV11-2 with TRBJ2-1; 8 nucleotides line up with TRBD2. In nucleotides, the CDR3 is TGTGCCAGCAGCTTTGGGGCTAGCGGGCTTTATGAGCAGTTCTTC. Its protein product is CASSFGASGLYEQFF. The full variable domain, with the rest looked up from reference TRBV11-2 and TRBJ2-1, is EAGVAQSPRYKIIEKRQSVAFWCNPISGHATLYWYQQILGQGPKLLIQFQNNGVVDDSQLPKDRFSAERLKGVDSTLKIQPAKLEDSAVYLCASSFGASGLYEQFFGPGTRLTVL.